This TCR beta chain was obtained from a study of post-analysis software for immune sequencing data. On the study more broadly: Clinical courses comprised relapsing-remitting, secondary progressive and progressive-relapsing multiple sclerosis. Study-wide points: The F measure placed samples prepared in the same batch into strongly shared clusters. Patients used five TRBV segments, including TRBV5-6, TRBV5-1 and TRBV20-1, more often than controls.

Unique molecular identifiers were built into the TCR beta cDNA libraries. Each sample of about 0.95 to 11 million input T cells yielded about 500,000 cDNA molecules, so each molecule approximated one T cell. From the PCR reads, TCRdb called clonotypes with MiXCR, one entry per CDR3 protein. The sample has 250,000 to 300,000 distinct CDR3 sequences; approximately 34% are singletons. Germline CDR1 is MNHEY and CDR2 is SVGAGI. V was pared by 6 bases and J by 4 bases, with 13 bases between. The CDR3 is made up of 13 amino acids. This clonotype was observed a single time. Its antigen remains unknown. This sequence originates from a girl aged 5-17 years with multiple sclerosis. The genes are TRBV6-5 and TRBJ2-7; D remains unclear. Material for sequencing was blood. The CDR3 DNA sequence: TGTGCCAGCAGCCTAGGGCCCGGATACGAGCAGTACTTC. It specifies CASSLGPGYEQYF.